These 2 T cell receptor beta chains originate from one sample sequenced in a study of technical replicates of blood from several donors. Using immunoSEQ multiplex PCR, the repertoire was profiled, and TCRdb retains in-frame clones only, with some absent. The sample shows tens of thousands of clones, 90% to 95% of them seen only once. Material for sequencing was T cells isolated from PBMCs. The receptors shown here come from a human donor in good health. Some clones in this sample may be carry-over from other donors' samples.

This chain uses TRBV6-9 with TRBJ2-2, with 8 positions matching TRBD1. The V and J ends lost 2 bases and 3 bases, in that order; junction bases with no gene match: 5. The V gene's germline CDR1 is MNHGY and CDR2 SVAAGI. The CDR3 length is 16 residues. The CDR3 is CASSYLETGDTGELFF. The CDR3 DNA follows: TGTGCCAGCAGTTATCTGGAGACAGGGGACACCGGGGAGCTGTTTTTT.

V is TRBV9 and J is TRBJ2-7, with D unclear. Germline assignment: CDR1 SGDLS and CDR2 YYNGEE. V was pared by 0 bases and J by 0 bases, with 7 bases between. The CDR3 consists of 14 residues. CDR3 nucleotides: TGTGCCAGCAGCGTAGGGCCATTCTCCTACGAGCAGTACTTC. Translated: CASSVGPFSYEQYF.